A selection of T cell receptor beta chains follows, all from one sample in a study of response to subunit inactivated influenza vaccine. TCRdb reprocessed the RT-PCR reads via MiXCR and lists one record per CDR3 protein. The sample contains about 540,000 distinct CDR3 sequences, around 25% of which appear only once. These same data were also listed under a study on T cells expressing NK-cell markers.

Sequenced material: CD4+ T cells sorted from PBMCs, taken about 12 days after vaccination. The receptor source for this set is a middle-aged man who received an inactivated influenza vaccine. Each CDR3 is given with its conserved first and last residue. The D gene is left open where the match is weak. Expanded clones get a size class; other rows say once, few or many, or leave the size out.

D gene: TRBD2; V gene: TRBV30; J gene: TRBJ2-1; clone size: once; CDR3 DNA: TGTGCCTGGATGGCTAGCGGGGGCAATGAGCAGTTCTTC; CDR3 protein: CAWMASGGNEQFF
D gene: -; V gene: TRBV2; J gene: TRBJ2-7; clone size: -; CDR3 DNA: TGTGCCAGCAGACGGGAGCCTAGGTACGAGCAGTACTTC; CDR3 protein: CASRREPRYEQYF
D gene: TRBD2; V gene: TRBV5-1; J gene: TRBJ2-3; clone size: few; CDR3 DNA: TGCGCCAGCAGCCCTGGCGGGGGGGGCATCGTCGAAACGCAGTATTTT; CDR3 protein: CASSPGGGGIVETQYF
D gene: -; V gene: TRBV12-3/TRBV12-4; J gene: TRBJ2-2; clone size: -; CDR3 DNA: TGTGCCAGCAGTTTAGCGCCAGGGCGAACCGGGGAGCTGTTTTTT; CDR3 protein: CASSLAPGRTGELFF
D gene: TRBD1; V gene: TRBV12-3/TRBV12-4; J gene: TRBJ2-2; clone size: few; CDR3 DNA: TGTGCCAGCAGTTTAAGGGGGACAGGGGCCGGGGAGCTGTTTTTT; CDR3 protein: CASSLRGTGAGELFF
D gene: TRBD1; V gene: TRBV12-5; J gene: TRBJ2-2; clone size: -; CDR3 DNA: TGTGCTAGTGGTAACAGGGGCACCGGGGAGCTGTTTTTT; CDR3 protein: CASGNRGTGELFF
D gene: -; V gene: TRBV12-3/TRBV12-4; J gene: TRBJ1-6; clone size: few; CDR3 DNA: TGTGCCAGCAGCTTTCGGAGCTCCTATAATTCACCCCTCCACTTT; CDR3 protein: CASSFRSSYNSPLHF
D gene: TRBD1; V gene: TRBV6-5; J gene: TRBJ2-4; clone size: -; CDR3 DNA: TGTGCCAGCAGTTACTCCGGGGACAGAAAAAACATTCAGTACTTC; CDR3 protein: CASSYSGDRKNIQYF
D gene: -; V gene: TRBV12-3/TRBV12-4; J gene: TRBJ1-1; clone size: many; CDR3 DNA: TGTGCCAGCAGTTTAGGCATGGGTTTCACTGAAGCTTTCTTT; CDR3 protein: CASSLGMGFTEAFF
D gene: -; V gene: TRBV9; J gene: TRBJ2-1; clone size: -; CDR3 DNA: TGTGCCAGCAGCGTGGGGGTTTCTGACAATGAGCAGTTCTTC; CDR3 protein: CASSVGVSDNEQFF
D gene: TRBD2; V gene: TRBV11-2; J gene: TRBJ2-2; clone size: -; CDR3 DNA: TGTGCCAGCAGCGGGAGACTAGCGGGAGGTCTGGCGAACACCGGGGAGCTGTTTTTT; CDR3 protein: CASSGRLAGGLANTGELFF
D gene: -; V gene: TRBV19; J gene: TRBJ2-1; clone size: -; CDR3 DNA: TGTGCCAGTAGTATAGCGGAGGGATTGGCCTACAATGAGCAGTTCTTC; CDR3 protein: CASSIAEGLAYNEQFF
D gene: TRBD1; V gene: TRBV12-3/TRBV12-4; J gene: TRBJ2-2; clone size: -; CDR3 DNA: TGTGCCAGCAGGGGAGGGACAGGGGGCAGGAGCGGGGAGCTGTTTTTT; CDR3 protein: CASRGGTGGRSGELFF
D gene: TRBD1; V gene: TRBV29-1; J gene: TRBJ2-4; clone size: few; CDR3 DNA: TGCAGCGTTGCACAGGGGGCCAAAAACATTCAGTACTTC; CDR3 protein: CSVAQGAKNIQYF
D gene: TRBD1; V gene: TRBV11-3; J gene: TRBJ2-2; clone size: few; CDR3 DNA: TGTGCCAGCAAGGGGGCGCGTAACGGGGAGCTGTTTTTT; CDR3 protein: CASKGARNGELFF
D gene: -; V gene: TRBV20-1; J gene: TRBJ2-5; clone size: few; CDR3 DNA: TGCAGTGCTTACGGGAATCTGGAAGAGACCCAGTACTTC; CDR3 protein: CSAYGNLEETQYF
D gene: -; V gene: TRBV20-1; J gene: TRBJ1-2; clone size: -; CDR3 DNA: TGCAGTGCAGCGACAGTTTACTATGGCTACACCTTC; CDR3 protein: CSAATVYYGYTF
D gene: -; V gene: TRBV6-2/TRBV6-3; J gene: TRBJ2-3; clone size: few; CDR3 DNA: TGTGCCAGCACCCGGCGGCGGACAGGCACAGATACGCAGTATTTT; CDR3 protein: CASTRRRTGTDTQYF
D gene: TRBD2; V gene: TRBV7-7; J gene: TRBJ2-1; clone size: -; CDR3 DNA: TGTGCCAGCAGCCCCGGGACTAGTACCCACAATGAGCAGTTCTTC; CDR3 protein: CASSPGTSTHNEQFF
D gene: TRBD2; V gene: TRBV11-2; J gene: TRBJ2-7; clone size: -; CDR3 DNA: TGTGCCAGCAGCTTAGGAGCGGGGTACTCCTACGAGCAGTACTTC; CDR3 protein: CASSLGAGYSYEQYF
D gene: -; V gene: TRBV12-3/TRBV12-4; J gene: TRBJ2-7; clone size: few; CDR3 DNA: TGTGCCAGCAGCTCGCAGGGATCCCCCTCCTACGAGCAGTACTTC; CDR3 protein: CASSSQGSPSYEQYF
D gene: -; V gene: TRBV7-2; J gene: TRBJ1-1; clone size: many; CDR3 DNA: TGTGCCAGCAGCGTCGGCAGGGGAACTGAAGCTTTCTTT; CDR3 protein: CASSVGRGTEAFF